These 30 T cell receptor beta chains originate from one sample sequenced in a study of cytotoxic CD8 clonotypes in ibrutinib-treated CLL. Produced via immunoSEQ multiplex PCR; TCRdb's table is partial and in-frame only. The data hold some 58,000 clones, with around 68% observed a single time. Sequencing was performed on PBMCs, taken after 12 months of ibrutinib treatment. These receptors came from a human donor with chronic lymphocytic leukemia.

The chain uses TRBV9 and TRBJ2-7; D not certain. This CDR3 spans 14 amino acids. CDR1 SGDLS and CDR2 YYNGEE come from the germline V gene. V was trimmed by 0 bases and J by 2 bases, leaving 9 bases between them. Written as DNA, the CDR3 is TGTGCCAGCAGCGTAGGAAGCAGCCCCTACGAGCAGTACTTC. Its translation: CASSVGSSPYEQYF.

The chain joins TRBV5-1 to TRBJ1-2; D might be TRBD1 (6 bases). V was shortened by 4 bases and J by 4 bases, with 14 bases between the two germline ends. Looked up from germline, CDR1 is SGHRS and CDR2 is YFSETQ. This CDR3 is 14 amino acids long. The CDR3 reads CASSPGTTIYGYTF. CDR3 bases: TGCGCCAGCAGCCCCGGGACAACTATCTATGGCTACACCTTC.

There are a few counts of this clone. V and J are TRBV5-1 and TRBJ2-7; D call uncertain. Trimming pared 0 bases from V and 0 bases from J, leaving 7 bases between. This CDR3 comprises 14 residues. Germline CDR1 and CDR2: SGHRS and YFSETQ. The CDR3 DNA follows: TGCGCCAGCAGCTTGGCAATTGGCTCCTACGAGCAGTACTTC. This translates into CASSLAIGSYEQYF.

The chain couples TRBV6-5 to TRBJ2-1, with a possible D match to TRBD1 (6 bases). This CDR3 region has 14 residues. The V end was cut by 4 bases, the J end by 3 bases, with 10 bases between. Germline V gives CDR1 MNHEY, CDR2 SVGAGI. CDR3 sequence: CASSSGTHYNEQFF. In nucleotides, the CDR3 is TGTGCCAGCAGTTCCGGGACACACTACAATGAGCAGTTCTTC.

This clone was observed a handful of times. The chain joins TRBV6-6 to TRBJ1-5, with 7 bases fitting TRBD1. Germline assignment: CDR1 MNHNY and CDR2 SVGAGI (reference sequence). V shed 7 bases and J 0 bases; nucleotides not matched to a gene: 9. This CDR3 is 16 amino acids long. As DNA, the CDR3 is TGTGCCAGCAAAAAGAACAGGGGTTATAGCAATCAGCCCCAGCATTTT. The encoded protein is CASKKNRGYSNQPQHF.

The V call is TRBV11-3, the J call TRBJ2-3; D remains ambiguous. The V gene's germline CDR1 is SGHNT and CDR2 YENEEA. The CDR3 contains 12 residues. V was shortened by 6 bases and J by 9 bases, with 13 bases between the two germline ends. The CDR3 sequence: CASSWGPSTQYF. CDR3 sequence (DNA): TGTGCCAGCAGTTGGGGTCCGTCGACGCAGTATTTT.

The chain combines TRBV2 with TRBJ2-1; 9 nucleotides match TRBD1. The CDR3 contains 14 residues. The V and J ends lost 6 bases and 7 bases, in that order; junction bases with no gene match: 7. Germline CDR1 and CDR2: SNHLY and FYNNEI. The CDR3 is CASRGTGWNNEQFF. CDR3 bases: TGTGCCAGCAGAGGGACAGGGTGGAATAATGAGCAGTTCTTC.

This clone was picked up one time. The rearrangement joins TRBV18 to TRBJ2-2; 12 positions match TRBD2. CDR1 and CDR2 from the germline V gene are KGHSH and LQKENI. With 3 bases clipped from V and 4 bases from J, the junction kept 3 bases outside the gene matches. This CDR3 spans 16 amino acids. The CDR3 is CASSPTLAGGTGELFF. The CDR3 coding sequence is TGTGCCAGCTCACCTACACTAGCGGGAGGCACCGGGGAGCTGTTTTTT. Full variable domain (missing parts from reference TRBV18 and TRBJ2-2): NAGVMQNPRHLVRRRGQEARLRCSPMKGHSHVYWYRQLPEEGLKFMVYLQKENIIDESGMPKERFSAEFPKEGPSILRIQQVVRGDSAAYFCASSPTLAGGTGELFFGEGSRLTVL.

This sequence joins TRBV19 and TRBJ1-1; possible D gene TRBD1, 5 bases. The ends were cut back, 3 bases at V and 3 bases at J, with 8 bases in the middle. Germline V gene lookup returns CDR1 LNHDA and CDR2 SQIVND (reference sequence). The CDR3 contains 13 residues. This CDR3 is CASSIGRDTEAFF. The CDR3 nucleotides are TGTGCCAGTAGTATCGGCAGGGACACTGAAGCTTTCTTT.

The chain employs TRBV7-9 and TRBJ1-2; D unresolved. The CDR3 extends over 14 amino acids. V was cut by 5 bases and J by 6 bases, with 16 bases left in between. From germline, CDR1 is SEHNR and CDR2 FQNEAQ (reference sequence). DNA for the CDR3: TGTGCCAGCAGCGTAGAGAGGAGAGTCCATGGCTACACCTTC. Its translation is CASSVERRVHGYTF.

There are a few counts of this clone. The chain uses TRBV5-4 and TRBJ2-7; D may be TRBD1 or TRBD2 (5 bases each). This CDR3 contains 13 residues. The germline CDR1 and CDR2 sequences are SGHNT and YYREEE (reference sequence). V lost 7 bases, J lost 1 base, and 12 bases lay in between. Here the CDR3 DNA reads TGTGCCAGCCACCGGGACGGATCCTACGAGCAGTACTTC. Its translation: CASHRDGSYEQYF.

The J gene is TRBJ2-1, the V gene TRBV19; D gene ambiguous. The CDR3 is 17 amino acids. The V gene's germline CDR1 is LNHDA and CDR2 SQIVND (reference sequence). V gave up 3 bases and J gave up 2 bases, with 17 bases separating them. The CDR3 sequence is CASSIQSGLEAYNEQFF. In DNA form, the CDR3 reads TGTGCCAGTAGTATTCAGTCGGGTCTTGAGGCCTACAATGAGCAGTTCTTC.

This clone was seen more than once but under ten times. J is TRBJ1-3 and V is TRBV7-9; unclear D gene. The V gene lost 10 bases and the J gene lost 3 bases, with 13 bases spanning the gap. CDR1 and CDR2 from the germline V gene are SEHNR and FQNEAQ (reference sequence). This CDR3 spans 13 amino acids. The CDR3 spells CATEPRVGNTIYF. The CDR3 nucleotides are TGTGCCACCGAGCCCCGGGTTGGAAACACCATATATTTT.

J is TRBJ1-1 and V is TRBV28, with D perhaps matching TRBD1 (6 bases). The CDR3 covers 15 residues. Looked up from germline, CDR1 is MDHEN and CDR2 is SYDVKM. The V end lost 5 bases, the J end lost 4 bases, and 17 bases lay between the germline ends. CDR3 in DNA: TGTGCCAGCAGTCCCGGGGACATCAGATTCACTGAAGCTTTCTTT. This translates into CASSPGDIRFTEAFF.

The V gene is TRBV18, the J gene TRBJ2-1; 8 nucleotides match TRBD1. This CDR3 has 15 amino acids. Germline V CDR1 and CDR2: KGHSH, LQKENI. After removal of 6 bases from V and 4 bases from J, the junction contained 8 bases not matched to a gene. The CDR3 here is CASSPGQGSYNEQFF. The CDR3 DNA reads TGTGCCAGCTCCCCCGGACAGGGCTCTTACAATGAGCAGTTCTTC.

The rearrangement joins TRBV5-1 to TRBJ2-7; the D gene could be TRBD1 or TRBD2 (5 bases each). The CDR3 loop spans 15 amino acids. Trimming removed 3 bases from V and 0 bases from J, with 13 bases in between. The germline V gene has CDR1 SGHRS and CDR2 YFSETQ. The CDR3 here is CASSSGTYSSYEQYF. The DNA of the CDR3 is TGCGCCAGCAGCTCCGGGACCTACAGCTCCTACGAGCAGTACTTC.

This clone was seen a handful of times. CDR3 sequence reads: CASRQTSGNEQFF. CDR3 sequence (DNA): TGTGCCAGCAGGCAGACTAGCGGCAATGAGCAGTTCTTC. The chain links TRBV28 to TRBJ2-1; 9 positions match TRBD2. J was trimmed by 6 bases and V by 6 bases; bases with no gene match: 3. The CDR3 covers 13 residues. Germline V gene lookup returns CDR1 MDHEN and CDR2 SYDVKM.

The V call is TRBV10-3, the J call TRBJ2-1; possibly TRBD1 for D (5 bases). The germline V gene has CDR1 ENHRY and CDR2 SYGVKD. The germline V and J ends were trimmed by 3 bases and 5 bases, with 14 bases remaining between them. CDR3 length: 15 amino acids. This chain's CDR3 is CAISDKGLWDNEQFF. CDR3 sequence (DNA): TGTGCCATCAGTGATAAGGGGTTGTGGGACAATGAGCAGTTCTTC.

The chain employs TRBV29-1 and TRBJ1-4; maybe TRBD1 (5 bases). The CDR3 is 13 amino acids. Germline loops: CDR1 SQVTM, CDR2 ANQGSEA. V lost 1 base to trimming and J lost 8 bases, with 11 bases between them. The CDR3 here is CSVEVGVGEKLFF. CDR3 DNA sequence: TGCAGCGTTGAAGTAGGGGTCGGGGAAAAACTGTTTTTT.

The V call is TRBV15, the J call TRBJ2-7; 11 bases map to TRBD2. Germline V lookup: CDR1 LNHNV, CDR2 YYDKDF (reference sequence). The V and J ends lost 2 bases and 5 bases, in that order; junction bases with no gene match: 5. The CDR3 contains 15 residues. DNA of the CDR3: TGTGCCACCAGCAGACTACTAGCGGGAGACCACGAGCAGTACTTC. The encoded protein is CATSRLLAGDHEQYF.

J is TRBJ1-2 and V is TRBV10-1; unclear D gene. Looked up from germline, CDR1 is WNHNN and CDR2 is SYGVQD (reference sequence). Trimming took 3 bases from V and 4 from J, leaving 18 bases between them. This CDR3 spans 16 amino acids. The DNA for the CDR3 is TGCGCCAGCAGTGAAGCCGGAAGATCGCAGACCTATGGCTACACCTTC. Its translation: CASSEAGRSQTYGYTF.

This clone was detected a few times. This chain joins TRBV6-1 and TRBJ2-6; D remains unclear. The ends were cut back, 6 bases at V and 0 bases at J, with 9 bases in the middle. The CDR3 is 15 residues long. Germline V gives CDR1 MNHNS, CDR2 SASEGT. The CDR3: CASRDWSSGANVLTF. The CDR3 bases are TGTGCCAGCAGAGACTGGAGCTCTGGGGCCAACGTCCTGACTTTC.

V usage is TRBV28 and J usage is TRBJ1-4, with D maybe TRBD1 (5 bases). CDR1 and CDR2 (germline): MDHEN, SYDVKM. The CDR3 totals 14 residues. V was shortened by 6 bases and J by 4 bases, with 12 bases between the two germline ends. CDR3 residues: CASSLPRDNEKLFF. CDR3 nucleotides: TGTGCCAGCAGCCTACCCAGGGATAATGAAAAACTGTTTTTT.

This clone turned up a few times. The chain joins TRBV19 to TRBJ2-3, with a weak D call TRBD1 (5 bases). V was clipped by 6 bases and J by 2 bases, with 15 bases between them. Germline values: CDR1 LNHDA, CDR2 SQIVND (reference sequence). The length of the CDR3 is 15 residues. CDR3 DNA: TGTGCCAGTAGCCCTAGGCAGGGCGACACAGATACGCAGTATTTT. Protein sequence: CASSPRQGDTDTQYF.

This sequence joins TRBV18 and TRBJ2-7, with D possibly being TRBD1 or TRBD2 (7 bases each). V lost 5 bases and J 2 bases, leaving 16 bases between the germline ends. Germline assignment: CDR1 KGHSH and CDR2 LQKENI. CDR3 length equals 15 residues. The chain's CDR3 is CASSDESGGAYEQYF. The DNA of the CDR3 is TGTGCCAGCTCAGATGAGTCAGGGGGGGCCTACGAGCAGTACTTC.

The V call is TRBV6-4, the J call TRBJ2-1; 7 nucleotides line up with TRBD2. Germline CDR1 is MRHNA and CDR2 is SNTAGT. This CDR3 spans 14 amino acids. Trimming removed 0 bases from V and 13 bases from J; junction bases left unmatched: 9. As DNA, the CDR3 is TGTGCCAGCAGTGACTCGAGCGTGAGCGGGACTCAGTTCTTC. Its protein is CASSDSSVSGTQFF.

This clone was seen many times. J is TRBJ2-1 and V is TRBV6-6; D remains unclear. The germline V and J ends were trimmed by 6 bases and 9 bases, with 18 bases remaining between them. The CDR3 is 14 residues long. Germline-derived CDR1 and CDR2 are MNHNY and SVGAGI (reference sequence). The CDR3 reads CASSRGSSQSEQFF. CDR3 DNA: TGTGCCAGCAGCCGAGGCTCGAGCCAGAGTGAGCAGTTCTTC.

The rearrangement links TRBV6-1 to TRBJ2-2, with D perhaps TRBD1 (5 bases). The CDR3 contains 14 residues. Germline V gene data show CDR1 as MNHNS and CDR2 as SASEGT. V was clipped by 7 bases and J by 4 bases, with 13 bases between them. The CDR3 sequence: CASKATALTGELFF. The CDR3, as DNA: TGTGCCAGCAAAGCGACAGCGCTCACCGGGGAGCTGTTTTTT.

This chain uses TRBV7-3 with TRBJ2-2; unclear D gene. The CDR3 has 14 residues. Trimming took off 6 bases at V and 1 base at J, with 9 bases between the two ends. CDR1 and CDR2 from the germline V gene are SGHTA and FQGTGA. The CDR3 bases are TGTGCCAGCAGTCAGACTGTGAACACCGGGGAGCTGTTTTTT. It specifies CASSQTVNTGELFF.

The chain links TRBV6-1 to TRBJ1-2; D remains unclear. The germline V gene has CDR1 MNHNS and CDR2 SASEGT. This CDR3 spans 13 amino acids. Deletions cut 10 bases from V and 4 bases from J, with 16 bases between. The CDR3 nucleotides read TGTGCCACCCCCCGGACCGTCGGCTATGGCTACACCTTC. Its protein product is CATPRTVGYGYTF.